The rows below give T cell receptor beta chains drawn from one sample of a study of OX40 agonist ivuxolimab in advanced cancers. Clones were sequenced by immunoSEQ multiplex PCR, and TCRdb holds only the in-frame ones, with some missing. The sample has 89,000 or so clones; about 90% are singletons. The sample here was CD4+ or CD8+ T cells sorted from blood, taken in a trial of the OX40 agonist ivuxolimab. The receptors here all came from an adult with an advanced solid tumor such as melanoma, head and neck, liver or kidney cancer. CDR3s include the opening cysteine and the closing phenylalanine or tryptophan. The order of the fields is clone size, D gene, J gene, V gene, CDR3 DNA, CDR3 protein. D genes are given only for firm matches. Clone size is stated in some rows and not others, as once, few, many or a class when expanded.

abundance: few
d_gene: .
j_gene: TRBJ1-2
v_gene: TRBV10-3
CDR3nt: TGTGCCATCAGCGGAGCTAACTATGGCTACACCTTC
CDR3aa: CAISGANYGYTF

abundance: few
d_gene: .
j_gene: TRBJ2-1
v_gene: TRBV5-5
CDR3nt: TGTGCCAGCAGCTTTTATCCGGCGGGACGATACAATGAGCAGTTCTTC
CDR3aa: CASSFYPAGRYNEQFF

abundance: .
d_gene: .
j_gene: TRBJ2-7
v_gene: TRBV27
CDR3nt: TGTGCCGGAGGGACCCCCTACGAGCAGTACTTC
CDR3aa: CAGGTPYEQYF

abundance: once
d_gene: .
j_gene: TRBJ1-3
v_gene: TRBV7-9
CDR3nt: TGTGCCAGCAGCCCCGAGGGTCGAGGGACCTCTGGAAACACCATATATTTT
CDR3aa: CASSPEGRGTSGNTIYF

abundance: .
d_gene: .
j_gene: TRBJ2-3
v_gene: TRBV4-3
CDR3nt: TGCGCCAGCAGCCAAGAGGTAGATGGGTCCACAGATACGCAGTATTTT
CDR3aa: CASSQEVDGSTDTQYF

abundance: .
d_gene: TRBD2
j_gene: TRBJ2-1
v_gene: TRBV9
CDR3nt: TGTGCCAGCAGCGTCGAGGGGACTAGCGATGAGCAGTTCTTC
CDR3aa: CASSVEGTSDEQFF

abundance: .
d_gene: .
j_gene: TRBJ2-3
v_gene: TRBV6-5
CDR3nt: TGTGCCAGCAGTTACTGGACTAGCACAGATACGCAGTATTTT
CDR3aa: CASSYWTSTDTQYF

abundance: .
d_gene: .
j_gene: TRBJ2-1
v_gene: TRBV28
CDR3nt: TGTGCCAGCAGTTTAGGTAGGGCTAATGAGCAGTTCTTC
CDR3aa: CASSLGRANEQFF

abundance: .
d_gene: .
j_gene: TRBJ2-1
v_gene: TRBV6-5
CDR3nt: TGTGCCAGCAGTTACACGAGCGGGCCTTCCTACAATGAGCAGTTCTTC
CDR3aa: CASSYTSGPSYNEQFF

abundance: .
d_gene: .
j_gene: TRBJ1-2
v_gene: TRBV7-9
CDR3nt: TGTGCCAGCAGCTTAGCTATCGGCAGGCCGTTATATGGCTACACCTTC
CDR3aa: CASSLAIGRPLYGYTF

abundance: .
d_gene: .
j_gene: TRBJ1-5
v_gene: TRBV27
CDR3nt: TGTGCCAGCAGTTTAACAGGTTGGGGAGGTCAGCCCCAGCATTTT
CDR3aa: CASSLTGWGGQPQHF

abundance: .
d_gene: .
j_gene: TRBJ1-2
v_gene: TRBV15
CDR3nt: TGTGCCACCAATCAACAAGTGGAGGGGATCTATGGCTACACCTTC
CDR3aa: CATNQQVEGIYGYTF

abundance: .
d_gene: .
j_gene: TRBJ2-2
v_gene: TRBV7-9
CDR3nt: TGTGCCAGCAGCTTACCCGGGGAGCTGTTTTTT
CDR3aa: CASSLPGELFF

abundance: once
d_gene: .
j_gene: TRBJ1-2
v_gene: TRBV20-1
CDR3nt: TGCAGTGCTTCCCGACTGGTCGGCTACACCTTC
CDR3aa: CSASRLVGYTF

abundance: .
d_gene: TRBD1
j_gene: TRBJ1-1
v_gene: TRBV27
CDR3nt: TGTGCCAGCAGTCTGTGGGACAGGAACACTGAAGCTTTCTTT
CDR3aa: CASSLWDRNTEAFF

abundance: .
d_gene: TRBD1
j_gene: TRBJ1-5
v_gene: TRBV4-2
CDR3nt: TGTGCCAGCAGCCAATGGTTTACAGGGGCTGGGCAGCCCCAGCATTTT
CDR3aa: CASSQWFTGAGQPQHF

abundance: .
d_gene: .
j_gene: TRBJ2-1
v_gene: TRBV7-9
CDR3nt: TGTGCCAGCAGCTTCGCAGGACAGGAGCAGTTCTTC
CDR3aa: CASSFAGQEQFF

abundance: .
d_gene: .
j_gene: TRBJ1-3
v_gene: TRBV7-2
CDR3nt: TGTGCCAGCAGCTTAGTGGGGACCTTAGGAAACACCATATATTTT
CDR3aa: CASSLVGTLGNTIYF

abundance: .
d_gene: .
j_gene: TRBJ2-3
v_gene: TRBV9
CDR3nt: TGTGCCAGCAGCGTAGAGACCGTCACAGATACGCAGTATTTT
CDR3aa: CASSVETVTDTQYF

abundance: .
d_gene: TRBD1
j_gene: TRBJ1-1
v_gene: TRBV19
CDR3nt: TGTGCCAGTAGACTGACAGGGATGACTTTCTTT
CDR3aa: CASRLTGMTFF

abundance: .
d_gene: TRBD2
j_gene: TRBJ2-3
v_gene: TRBV19
CDR3nt: TGTGCCAGTAGTATCGGGCTAGCGGGAGCAGGAGATACGCAGTATTTT
CDR3aa: CASSIGLAGAGDTQYF

abundance: .
d_gene: .
j_gene: TRBJ1-2
v_gene: TRBV28
CDR3nt: TGTGCCAGCACCCAGTCGGGTAATGGCTACACCTTC
CDR3aa: CASTQSGNGYTF

abundance: few
d_gene: TRBD2
j_gene: TRBJ2-1
v_gene: TRBV19
CDR3nt: TGTGCCAGTAGGCCCGGGACTAGCGGGTCCAATGAGCAGTTCTTC
CDR3aa: CASRPGTSGSNEQFF

abundance: .
d_gene: TRBD1
j_gene: TRBJ1-1
v_gene: TRBV19
CDR3nt: TGTGCCAGTAGTATAATGACGACGACAGGGAGGGGCACTGAAGCTTTCTTT
CDR3aa: CASSIMTTTGRGTEAFF

abundance: .
d_gene: .
j_gene: TRBJ2-3
v_gene: TRBV19
CDR3nt: TGTGCCAGTAGTATTCTGGCGGGGACAGATACGCAGTATTTT
CDR3aa: CASSILAGTDTQYF

abundance: few
d_gene: TRBD2
j_gene: TRBJ2-7
v_gene: TRBV2
CDR3nt: TGTGCCAGCAGTGATAGAGCGGGGGAATTTTACGAGCAGTACTTC
CDR3aa: CASSDRAGEFYEQYF

abundance: .
d_gene: .
j_gene: TRBJ2-5
v_gene: TRBV7-9
CDR3nt: TGTGCCAGCAGCTTAGCGCTTGAAGCCCAGTACTTC
CDR3aa: CASSLALEAQYF

abundance: .
d_gene: .
j_gene: TRBJ2-1
v_gene: TRBV4-3
CDR3nt: TGCGCCAGCAGCCAGGGACCTCTCGCAAACAATGAGCAGTTCTTC
CDR3aa: CASSQGPLANNEQFF

abundance: .
d_gene: .
j_gene: TRBJ2-3
v_gene: TRBV7-6
CDR3nt: TGTGCCAGCAGCTTAATGGGCACAGATACGCAGTATTTT
CDR3aa: CASSLMGTDTQYF

abundance: .
d_gene: .
j_gene: TRBJ1-2
v_gene: TRBV28
CDR3nt: TGTGCCAGCAGCCTAGGGCAGGGGAACTATGGCTACACCTTC
CDR3aa: CASSLGQGNYGYTF

abundance: .
d_gene: .
j_gene: TRBJ1-5
v_gene: TRBV30
CDR3nt: TGTGCCTGGAGTGTAGGCCCCCAGCCCCAGCATTTT
CDR3aa: CAWSVGPQPQHF

abundance: .
d_gene: .
j_gene: TRBJ2-5
v_gene: TRBV9
CDR3nt: TGTGCCAGCAGCCCCCAGACTAGACAAGAGACCCAGTACTTC
CDR3aa: CASSPQTRQETQYF

abundance: .
d_gene: .
j_gene: TRBJ1-1
v_gene: TRBV7-2
CDR3nt: TGTGCCAGCAGCGTTTACAGGGCTGAAGCTTTCTTT
CDR3aa: CASSVYRAEAFF

abundance: .
d_gene: .
j_gene: TRBJ2-7
v_gene: TRBV30
CDR3nt: TGTGCCTGGAGTGAGTGGGAGGTCTCCTACGAGCAGTACTTC
CDR3aa: CAWSEWEVSYEQYF

abundance: .
d_gene: TRBD2
j_gene: TRBJ2-1
v_gene: TRBV11-2
CDR3nt: TGTGCCAGCAGCTTAAAGCGGGGAACCTACAATGAGCAGTTCTTC
CDR3aa: CASSLKRGTYNEQFF

abundance: .
d_gene: .
j_gene: TRBJ1-5
v_gene: TRBV2
CDR3nt: TGTGCCAGCTGGGACCTTAGCAATCAGCCCCAGCATTTT
CDR3aa: CASWDLSNQPQHF

abundance: .
d_gene: TRBD1
j_gene: TRBJ1-5
v_gene: TRBV27
CDR3nt: TGTGCCAGCAGTTTATCCCAGGGGGCTTTTATAAATCAGCCCCAGCATTTT
CDR3aa: CASSLSQGAFINQPQHF

abundance: .
d_gene: .
j_gene: TRBJ1-3
v_gene: TRBV19
CDR3nt: TGTGCCAGTAGTATAGCTCTGGCTTACGGAGGAAACACCATATATTTT
CDR3aa: CASSIALAYGGNTIYF

abundance: .
d_gene: .
j_gene: TRBJ2-2
v_gene: TRBV10-3
CDR3nt: TGTGCCATCGGTAACACCGGGGAGCTGTTTTTT
CDR3aa: CAIGNTGELFF

abundance: .
d_gene: TRBD1
j_gene: TRBJ1-2
v_gene: TRBV9
CDR3nt: TGTGCCAGCAGCGAGCCTCGGGACAGAATAGTGGGCTATGGCTACACCTTC
CDR3aa: CASSEPRDRIVGYGYTF

abundance: .
d_gene: .
j_gene: TRBJ1-5
v_gene: TRBV7-9
CDR3nt: TGTGCCAGCAGCTTAGTTGGCAGCAATCAGCCCCAGCATTTT
CDR3aa: CASSLVGSNQPQHF

abundance: .
d_gene: .
j_gene: TRBJ2-7
v_gene: TRBV13
CDR3nt: TGTGCCAGCAGCTTAGAGAGCTCCTACGAGCAGTACTTC
CDR3aa: CASSLESSYEQYF

abundance: .
d_gene: .
j_gene: TRBJ2-1
v_gene: TRBV7-2
CDR3nt: TGTGCCAGCAGCTTTTGGGGGGCGAGCTCCTACAATGAGCAGTTCTTC
CDR3aa: CASSFWGASSYNEQFF

abundance: .
d_gene: .
j_gene: TRBJ2-1
v_gene: TRBV11-3
CDR3nt: TGTGCCAGCAGGTTGGGGGGCTGGGAGCAGTTCTTC
CDR3aa: CASRLGGWEQFF

abundance: .
d_gene: TRBD2
j_gene: TRBJ2-1
v_gene: TRBV5-1
CDR3nt: TGCGCCAGCAGCTTGGAAGGACTAGCGAATGAGCAGTTCTTC
CDR3aa: CASSLEGLANEQFF

abundance: .
d_gene: .
j_gene: TRBJ2-1
v_gene: TRBV7-2
CDR3nt: TGTGCCAGCAGCTCGCAGTACAATGAGCAGTTCTTC
CDR3aa: CASSSQYNEQFF

abundance: .
d_gene: TRBD2
j_gene: TRBJ2-1
v_gene: TRBV4-2
CDR3nt: TGTGCCAGCAGCACCCGACTAGCGGGGCCCAATGAGCAGTTCTTC
CDR3aa: CASSTRLAGPNEQFF

abundance: .
d_gene: .
j_gene: TRBJ2-3
v_gene: TRBV27
CDR3nt: TGTGCCAGCAGTTTTCAAGATACGCAGTATTTT
CDR3aa: CASSFQDTQYF

abundance: few
d_gene: .
j_gene: TRBJ1-6
v_gene: TRBV30
CDR3nt: TGTGCCTGGATCGGGAGGGACACCGCCTTCTCACCCCTCCACTTT
CDR3aa: CAWIGRDTAFSPLHF

abundance: .
d_gene: TRBD1
j_gene: TRBJ1-5
v_gene: TRBV6-5
CDR3nt: TGTGCCAGCAGTTACGGTGAGGGGGCCCTGTGGCCCCAGCATTTT
CDR3aa: CASSYGEGALWPQHF

abundance: .
d_gene: .
j_gene: TRBJ1-2
v_gene: TRBV6-5
CDR3nt: TGTGCCAGCGGTAACAGAGGTGGCACAACCTATGGCTACACCTTC
CDR3aa: CASGNRGGTTYGYTF

abundance: .
d_gene: .
j_gene: TRBJ2-5
v_gene: TRBV28
CDR3nt: TGTGCCAGCAGTTTATTCCCCAGGACCCACCAAGAGACCCAGTACTTC
CDR3aa: CASSLFPRTHQETQYF

abundance: .
d_gene: .
j_gene: TRBJ1-1
v_gene: TRBV19
CDR3nt: TGTGCCATACTACCGGGGGGGCACACTGAAGCTTTCTTT
CDR3aa: CAILPGGHTEAFF